A selection of T cell receptor beta chains follows, all from one sample in a study of T-cell memory formation after mild COVID-19. Using its own MiXCR run on the 5' RACE reads, TCRdb lists one record per CDR3 protein. The profile covers 250,000 or so distinct CDR3 sequences, with around 17% appearing a single time and roughly 23% taken by the ten largest. Sequencing used PBMCs or a T cell subset sorted from them (not recorded which). These receptors came from a man aged 18 to 29 who had mild COVID-19 (a few samples of this study predate the infection). Cell type and time point are not known. The CDR3 runs from the conserved cysteine through the conserved F or W. D genes are given only for firm matches. The size of a clone is reported for some rows only, either as once, few or many, or as a class for expanded clones.

cdr3_nt	cdr3_aa	clone_size	v_call	j_call	d_call
TGTGCCAGCAGCTCCATGACAGGGACTGAGACCCAGTACTTC	CASSSMTGTETQYF	NA	TRBV5-5	TRBJ2-5	NA
TGCGCCAGCAGCCAATCGACAGGGGGCATTAACTATGGCTACACCTTC	CASSQSTGGINYGYTF	NA	TRBV4-3	TRBJ1-2	TRBD1
TGCAGTGCTAGAAATCTGCAGGGTGGGTTGTTCAGTCAGCCCCAGCATTTT	CSARNLQGGLFSQPQHF	NA	TRBV20-1	TRBJ1-5	NA
TGCGCCAGCAGCCTTGGGGTGGGCAGGAGCTTCGGGGATACGCAGTATTTT	CASSLGVGRSFGDTQYF	NA	TRBV5-1	TRBJ2-3	NA
TGTGCCAGCACTCTTATGACCGGGTCCCTCTACGAGCAGTACTTC	CASTLMTGSLYEQYF	NA	TRBV6-5	TRBJ2-7	NA
TGTGCCAGCACCAAACCGGGATACTTTAGAGATACGCAGTATTTT	CASTKPGYFRDTQYF	few	TRBV11-2	TRBJ2-3	NA
TGCGCCAGCAGCTCTCCACAGGGGGATACGCAGTATTTT	CASSSPQGDTQYF	NA	TRBV5-1	TRBJ2-3	TRBD1
TGTGCCAGCAGTTATGGGGGGGCCCTTGAGCAGTTCTTC	CASSYGGALEQFF	few	TRBV6-5	TRBJ2-1	NA
TGTGCCAGCAGCCAAGATGGGCCCAACGATGGCTACACCTTC	CASSQDGPNDGYTF	once	TRBV3-1	TRBJ1-2	NA
TGCAGCGTTAGGCCAGATACGCAGTATTTT	CSVRPDTQYF	NA	TRBV29-1	TRBJ2-3	NA
TGTGCCAGCAGTTCCGGGACAGGGGAGAGGCACACCATATATTTT	CASSSGTGERHTIYF	NA	TRBV28	TRBJ1-3	TRBD1
TGTGCCAGTACGACGGCAGTTAATTCACCCCTCCACTTT	CASTTAVNSPLHF	few	TRBV27	TRBJ1-6	NA
TGCGCCAGCAGCCCCGGACAGCTAGGAAACACCATATATTTT	CASSPGQLGNTIYF	NA	TRBV5-1	TRBJ1-3	NA
TGTGCCAGCAGCTTATTGACTGGAGACAATGAGCAGTTCTTC	CASSLLTGDNEQFF	NA	TRBV11-2	TRBJ2-1	NA
TGCGCCAGCAGCCCTCGGGGCGGACAGGTGAACACTGAAGCTTTCTTT	CASSPRGGQVNTEAFF	NA	TRBV4-1	TRBJ1-1	TRBD1
TGTGCCAGCAGCTCCAGTTTCCTCACCGCGACGGGATACGAGCAGTACTTC	CASSSSFLTATGYEQYF	few	TRBV7-9	TRBJ2-7	NA
TGTGCCAGCCGGGTCCCCGGGGCAGGAGAGACCCAGTACTTC	CASRVPGAGETQYF	NA	TRBV12-3/TRBV12-4	TRBJ2-5	NA
TGTGCCAGCAGTGCGGCTAGCGGGGGCACAGATACGCAGTATTTT	CASSAASGGTDTQYF	few	TRBV6-4	TRBJ2-3	TRBD2
TGTGCCAGCAGCTTAGGGGGGCAGGGAGAAAAACTGTTTTTT	CASSLGGQGEKLFF	NA	TRBV7-9	TRBJ1-4	NA
TGCGCCAGCAGCCAAGTTGGGCTTCGGAATGGCTACACCTTC	CASSQVGLRNGYTF	few	TRBV4-1	TRBJ1-2	NA
TGTGCCAGCAGCTCTACAGGCTCTACCGGGGAGCTGTTTTTT	CASSSTGSTGELFF	NA	TRBV7-9	TRBJ2-2	NA
TGCGCCAGCAGCCGTCAGGGGAGTGGCACAGATACGCAGTATTTT	CASSRQGSGTDTQYF	many	TRBV5-1	TRBJ2-3	NA
TGTGCCAGCAGCGGGTGGGCCGGGGAGCTGTTTTTT	CASSGWAGELFF	NA	TRBV12-3/TRBV12-4	TRBJ2-2	NA
TGTGCCACCAGTGATTTAGTGGGGAGCTCCTACAATGAGCAGTTCTTC	CATSDLVGSSYNEQFF	few	TRBV24-1	TRBJ2-1	NA
TGTGCCAGCTTCTCCCCCAACAGTGGGGATACGCAGTATTTT	CASFSPNSGDTQYF	NA	TRBV28	TRBJ2-3	NA
TGTGCCAGCAGTTTCCAGGGGCAGGGTCAGCCCCAGCATTTT	CASSFQGQGQPQHF	few	TRBV28	TRBJ1-5	NA
TGTGCCAGAAGTACCCGAGCCTCCGCCTACAATGAGCAGTTCTTC	CARSTRASAYNEQFF	NA	TRBV6-6	TRBJ2-1	NA
TGTGCCAGCAGCGTAGAAACAGCGACTTCCTCCTACAATGAGCAGTTCTTC	CASSVETATSSYNEQFF	NA	TRBV9	TRBJ2-1	NA
TGTGCCAGCAGCTTAGCGCTGAGGCCCTACGGAGAGACCCAGTACTTC	CASSLALRPYGETQYF	NA	TRBV7-9	TRBJ2-5	NA
TGTGCCAGCAGGGAACAGGGGGCGAACACCGGGGAGCTGTTTTTT	CASREQGANTGELFF	NA	TRBV12-3/TRBV12-4	TRBJ2-2	TRBD1
TGCAGCGGTGGGGAGTGGGCCGGGGAGCTGTTTTTT	CSGGEWAGELFF	NA	TRBV29-1	TRBJ2-2	NA
TGTGCCAGCAGTTATAGGAGGGGCCCGGGGGGCACTGAAGCTTTCTTT	CASSYRRGPGGTEAFF	NA	TRBV6-5	TRBJ1-1	NA
TGCGCCAGCAGCCAAGTTGTGGGGTTGAAAGAGCAGTACTTC	CASSQVVGLKEQYF	NA	TRBV4-1	TRBJ2-7	NA
TGTGCCAGCAGCCCTAAGGCGGATCCGAACACCGGGGAGCTGTTTTTT	CASSPKADPNTGELFF	NA	TRBV7-2	TRBJ2-2	NA
TGCAGTGCTAGAGATACAGGGAACTATGGCTACACCTTC	CSARDTGNYGYTF	few	TRBV20-1	TRBJ1-2	NA
TGCAGTGCTGAGGGCGGGGGGCCAGATACGCAGTATTTT	CSAEGGGPDTQYF	many	TRBV20-1	TRBJ2-3	TRBD2
TGCAGTGCTGTGACAGGGAATAATTCACCCCTCCACTTT	CSAVTGNNSPLHF	few	TRBV20-1	TRBJ1-6	TRBD1
TGTGCCAGCAGATCCGGGACCAACACCGGGGAGCTGTTTTTT	CASRSGTNTGELFF	NA	TRBV2	TRBJ2-2	NA
TGTGCCAGCATCTTGCAGCGGGGGAACACCGGGGAGCTGTTTTTT	CASILQRGNTGELFF	NA	TRBV7-3	TRBJ2-2	TRBD2
TGTGCCAGCAGCGTAGCAGGGAGGACTGAAGCTTTCTTT	CASSVAGRTEAFF	few	TRBV9	TRBJ1-1	NA
TGTGCCAGCAGCCCGAGCGGGGGCCTAGAAGAGACCCAGTACTTC	CASSPSGGLEETQYF	many	TRBV4-2	TRBJ2-5	TRBD2
TGTGCCAGCAGTTCGCGTACTCGCGAGACCCAGTACTTC	CASSSRTRETQYF	NA	TRBV27	TRBJ2-5	NA
TGCGCCAGCAGCCATGCGGGGGGCCGTGGGGGCTACACCTTC	CASSHAGGRGGYTF	NA	TRBV4-3	TRBJ1-2	NA
TGTGCCAGCAGCTTGCCGTTGAGGGGAGGGGAGACCCAGTACTTC	CASSLPLRGGETQYF	few	TRBV7-9	TRBJ2-5	TRBD2
TGTGCCAGCACTTCGGGACAGGGCTACGAGCAGTACTTC	CASTSGQGYEQYF	NA	TRBV5-6	TRBJ2-7	TRBD1
TGTGCCAGCAGCATCACTTTCCGGGGTACGCAGTATTTT	CASSITFRGTQYF	many	TRBV7-9	TRBJ2-3	NA
TGTGCCAGCAGCCCTGTATCTACTAATGAAAAACTGTTTTTT	CASSPVSTNEKLFF	many	TRBV12-3/TRBV12-4	TRBJ1-4	NA
TGTGCCAGCAGCTTATCAGTTCTAGCGGGGGGGCGCGATGAGCAGTTCTTC	CASSLSVLAGGRDEQFF	many	TRBV7-2	TRBJ2-1	TRBD2
TGTGCCAGCAGCCAAGCAGGGGGTAATGCTGAAGCTTTCTTT	CASSQAGGNAEAFF	few	TRBV4-2	TRBJ1-1	TRBD1
TGTGCCAGCAGCGCAAGACTAGCGGGGGGCGGGCAGGACATTCAGTACTTC	CASSARLAGGGQDIQYF	NA	TRBV9	TRBJ2-4	TRBD2
TGCGCCAGCAGCTTTTGGGACCCAGGGGATGGCTACACCTTC	CASSFWDPGDGYTF	few	TRBV5-1	TRBJ1-2	NA
TGCAGTGCTACCGCTTCGGGTCGGGGCACTGAAGCTTTCTTT	CSATASGRGTEAFF	NA	TRBV20-1	TRBJ1-1	NA
TGTGCCAGCAGCTTAGAACGGGGGGGCTCCTACGAGCAGTACTTC	CASSLERGGSYEQYF	NA	TRBV7-2	TRBJ2-7	TRBD2
TGTGCCAGCGAGACTGGAGATACGCAGTATTTT	CASETGDTQYF	few	TRBV19	TRBJ2-3	NA